A single TCR beta chain is shown here with its context. Which antigen it targets is not known. No base qualities exist here, and no much larger clone lies one base off it. The CDR3 goes from the cysteine to the phenylalanine over 17 residues. The only DNA kept is the CDR3, 51 bases in frame from the first base. CDR1 and CDR2 were assigned from the germline V gene as SGHAT and FQNNGV. V is pruned by 2 bases and J by 10 bases, leaving 10 bases of the junction without a gene match. The source of the sample is a study of blood T cell repertoires in COVID-19 (dated by TCRdb to between 2020 and 2021). At the level of the whole study: Samples covering the acute and convalescent phases of COVID-19 were provided by collaborators in the United States, Italy and Spain. The prospective study material was composed of cDNA or gDNA derived from T cells, B-cell-depleted T cells, or PBMCs. The dataset comprised deeply sampled blood TCRbeta repertoires from subjects exposed to, actively infected with, or recovered from COVID-19. Where HLA class I and class II types were available, the types were taken from metadata supplied by the sample provider, not from assay-based typing. The repertoires were released in a freely available public database intended as a resource for research on the immune response to SARS-CoV-2. Samples came from the ongoing ImmuneRACE study (first 160 participants) plus 1,254 subjects from 6 global collaborators. The sample metadata nearly always contained a de-identified subject ID, COVID-19 status, age in years and sex.

Whole blood was collected in K2EDTA tubes by collaborating institutions according to the institutions' own protocols. For TCRbeta analysis, collaborator samples were shipped as frozen whole blood, as isolated PBMCs, or as DNA extracted from either sample type. TCRbeta CDR3 regions were amplified from genomic DNA using the immunoSEQ Assay, a bias-controlled multiplex PCR. The authors' analysis ran thus. Nucleated cell counts per sample were estimated from amplification of reference gene primers within the assay. To quantify the absolute abundance of each unique TCRbeta CDR3 rearrangement, sequence reads were collapsed and filtered. For each sample, productive Simpson clonality was calculated by taking the square root of Simpson's diversity index across productive rearrangements. This is the immuneACCESS table as TCRdb keeps it, with only in-frame sequences that have V and J called. A part of the clones is gone; compared with another copy, unresolved V genes explain less than half, and the rest is unexplained. Clonal size and the V and J genes are those of that table, whereas D and trimming came from the DNA. Recorded for this sample are a few hundred thousand clones; around 87% of them occurred a single time. Jointly, the top ten make up about 2% of the sample.

General conclusions and limits of the study: How much clinical and demographic metadata was included differed by source and by participant, and the metadata was provided uncurated.

Recombination connected TRBV11-2 to TRBJ2-1, with 14 middle bases fitting TRBD2. The sequenced sample consisted of peripheral blood. The source is a man between 18 and 29 years old with active or convalescent COVID-19. CDR3 region: CASSLRLTSGRVVEQFF. The DNA reads as follows: TGTGCCAGCAGCTTACGATTGACTAGCGGGAGGGTGGTCGAGCAGTTCTTC.